This entry describes one TCR beta chain. Its target is not known. The data were produced by immunoSEQ multiplex PCR, yet TCRdb's version contains in-frame clones alone and is incomplete. Of 150,000 to 200,000 clones listed, roughly nine tenths were seen once; the top ten hold about 1.8%. These data come from a study of T cell responses to AZD1222 COVID-19 vaccine. The study's findings and limits: The reported proportion of spike-specific TCRs targeting unmutated variant regions was nearly half. Donors were mostly white British, more females; clonal diversity possibly underestimated. Sampling that yielded the repertoires occurred only after the peak T cell response. Spike was spanned by vaccine-associated CD4 TCRs, with dominance at 160-218 and 743-854.

This sequence was found in an adult who received the AZD1222 COVID-19 vaccine. The sample was peripheral blood, taken 28 days after the second AZD1222 dose.

The CDR3 DNA reads TGTGCCAGCAGCTTGGGGGACAACTATGAAAAACTGTTTTTT. Translated, it gives CASSLGDNYEKLFF. This chain joins TRBV7-8 and TRBJ1-4, with D perhaps matching TRBD1 (6 bases). Trimming took 3 bases from V and 6 from J, leaving 11 bases between them. Germline V gene data show CDR1 as SGHVS and CDR2 as FQNEAQ. The CDR3 length is 14 residues.